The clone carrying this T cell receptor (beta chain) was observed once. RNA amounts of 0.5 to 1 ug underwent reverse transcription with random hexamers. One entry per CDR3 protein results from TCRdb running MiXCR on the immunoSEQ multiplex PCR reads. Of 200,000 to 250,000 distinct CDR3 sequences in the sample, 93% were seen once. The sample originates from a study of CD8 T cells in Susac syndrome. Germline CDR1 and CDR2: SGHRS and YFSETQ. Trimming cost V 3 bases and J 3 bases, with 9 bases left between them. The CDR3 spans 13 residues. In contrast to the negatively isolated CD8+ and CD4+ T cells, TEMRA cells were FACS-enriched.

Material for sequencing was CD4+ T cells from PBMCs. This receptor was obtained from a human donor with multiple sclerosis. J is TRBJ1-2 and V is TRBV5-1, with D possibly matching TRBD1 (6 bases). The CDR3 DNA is TGCGCCAGCAGCTCCGGGGGCGACTATGGCTACACCTTC. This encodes CASSSGGDYGYTF.